This T cell receptor beta chain was identified in a study of blood T cell repertoires in COVID-19. Looking at the study overall: Donors of Cohort 3 who recovered were those that had two negative PCRs, clearance, or symptom resolution. PBMCs, B-cell-depleted T cells, or T cells provided the cDNA or gDNA that made up the material. The United States, Italy and Spain supplied acute and convalescent COVID-19 samples.

Germline lookup yields CDR1 MNHNY and CDR2 SVGAGI (reference sequence). V lost 7 bases and J 0 bases, leaving 13 bases between the germline ends. This CDR3 has 15 amino acids. The authors' processing: Estimates of nucleated cell counts were drawn from the amplification of reference gene primers. Repertoires were generated with immunoSEQ multiplex PCR, while TCRdb's copy carries only in-frame clones and drops some. D and trimming come from the DNA, and the V and J calls and clone size come from that table. Of about 230,000 clones in the sample, about 86% were seen once. The chain employs TRBV6-6 and TRBJ1-3, with D uncertain. This clonotype was sampled from a woman aged 45 to 65 in a cohort exposed to, infected with or recovered from COVID-19 (not recorded which). Sequencing was carried out using PBMCs or T cells enriched from blood (not recorded which). The CDR3 bases are TGTGCCAGCATTCTTCCGGGAGCCTCTGGAAACACCATATATTTT. Protein sequence: CASILPGASGNTIYF.